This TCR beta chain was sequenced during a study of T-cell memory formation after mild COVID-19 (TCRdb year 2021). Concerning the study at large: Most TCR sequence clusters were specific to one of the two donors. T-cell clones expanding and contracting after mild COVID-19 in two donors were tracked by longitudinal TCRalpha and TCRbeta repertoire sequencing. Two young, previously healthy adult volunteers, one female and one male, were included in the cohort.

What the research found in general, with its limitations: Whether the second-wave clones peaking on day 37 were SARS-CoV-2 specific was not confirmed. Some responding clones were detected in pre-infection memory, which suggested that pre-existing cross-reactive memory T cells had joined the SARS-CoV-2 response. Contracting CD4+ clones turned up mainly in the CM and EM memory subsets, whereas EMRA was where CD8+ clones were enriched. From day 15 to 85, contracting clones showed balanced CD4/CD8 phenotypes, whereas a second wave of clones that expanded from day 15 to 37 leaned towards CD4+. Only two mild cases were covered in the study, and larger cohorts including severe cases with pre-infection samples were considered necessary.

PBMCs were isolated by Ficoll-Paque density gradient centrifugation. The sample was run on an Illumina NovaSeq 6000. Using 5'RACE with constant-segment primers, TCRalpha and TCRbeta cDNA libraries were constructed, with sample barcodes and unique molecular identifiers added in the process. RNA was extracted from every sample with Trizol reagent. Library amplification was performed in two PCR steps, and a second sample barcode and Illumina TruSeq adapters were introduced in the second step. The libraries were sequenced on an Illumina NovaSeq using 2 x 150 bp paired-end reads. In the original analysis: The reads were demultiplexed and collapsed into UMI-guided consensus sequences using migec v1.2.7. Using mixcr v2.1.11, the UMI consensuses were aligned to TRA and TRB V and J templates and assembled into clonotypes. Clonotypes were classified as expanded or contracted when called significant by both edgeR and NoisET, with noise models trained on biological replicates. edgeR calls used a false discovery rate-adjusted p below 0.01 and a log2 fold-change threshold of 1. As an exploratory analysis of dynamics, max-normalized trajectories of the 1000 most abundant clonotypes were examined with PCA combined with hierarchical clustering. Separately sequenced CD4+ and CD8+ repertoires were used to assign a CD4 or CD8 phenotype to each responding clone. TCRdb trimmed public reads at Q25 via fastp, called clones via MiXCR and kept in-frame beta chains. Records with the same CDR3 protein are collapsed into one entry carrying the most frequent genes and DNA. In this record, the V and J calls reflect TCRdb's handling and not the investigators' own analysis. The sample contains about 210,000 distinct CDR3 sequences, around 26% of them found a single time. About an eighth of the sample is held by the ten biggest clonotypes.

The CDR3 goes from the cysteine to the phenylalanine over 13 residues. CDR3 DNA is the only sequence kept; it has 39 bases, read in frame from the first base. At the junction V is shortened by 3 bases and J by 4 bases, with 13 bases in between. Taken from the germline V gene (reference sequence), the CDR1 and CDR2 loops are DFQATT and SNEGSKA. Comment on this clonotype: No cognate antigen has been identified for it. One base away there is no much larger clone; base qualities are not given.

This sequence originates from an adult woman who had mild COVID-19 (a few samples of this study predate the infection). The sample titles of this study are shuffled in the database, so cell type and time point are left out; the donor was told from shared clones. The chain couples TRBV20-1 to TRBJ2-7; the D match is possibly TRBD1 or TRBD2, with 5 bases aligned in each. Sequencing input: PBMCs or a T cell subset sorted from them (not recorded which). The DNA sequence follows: TGCAGTGCTAGGATCCTGGGACCTTACGAGCAGTACTTC. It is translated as CSARILGPYEQYF.